Described below is a single TCR beta chain sequence and its context. This clonotype was detected many times. The target of this receptor is not known. Base qualities are not provided; no much larger clone lies one nucleotide away. These data belong to a study of CD8+CD57+ T cells in acquired aplastic anemia listed by TCRdb under 2018. Regarding the study in general: A mean of around 3.2 ug of DNA, ranging from about 0.2 to 27.4 ug, was extracted from sorted CD4+ and CD8+ cells. CD8+CD57+ expansion was defined as a frequency above the mean frequency observed in healthy subjects.

V loses 8 bases of germline sequence and J loses 2 bases, and the interval between the two ends is 15 bases. Reading from cysteine to phenylalanine, the CDR3 counts 14 amino acids. Only the CDR3 part of the read is kept: 42 bases, read in frame from the first base. Looking up the germline V gene yields CDR1 SGHTA and CDR2 FQGNSA. TCR beta VDJ combination and CDR3 sequence profiling used genomic DNA as the template. An Illumina HiSeq 2000 was the platform used for TCR repertoire sequencing. From the authors' description of their analysis: TRBV/TRBJ rearrangement plots, CDR3 size and DJ length profiles, and Simpson's diversity index were used to assess repertoires. Whichever DNA sequence was most abundant in the deep sequencing data was defined as the immunodominant clone. CDR3 amino acid sequences were checked for sharing across subjects and were also compared against the VDJdb database and published repertoires. TCRdb reprocessed the public reads (quality trimming at Q25 with fastp, clone calling with MiXCR) and kept in-frame beta chains. Every entry covers one CDR3 protein and lists the most common genes and DNA from its rows. TCRdb, not the original authors, processed these V and J calls. This sample gives 300,000 or so distinct CDR3 sequences in total; roughly 61% of them show up just once. The biggest ten clones account for 1.3% of the sample.

Overall study results and their limits: Approximately 31 CD8+ CDR3 sequences were found in both patients and controls but appeared to be highly expressed in patients and within the immunodominant clones of the patients. No significant difference in CD8+ Simpson's diversity was found between patients and healthy controls (P=0.060).

Patients chosen for sequencing had shown expansion of CD8+CD57+ cells by flow cytometry. Severe acquired aplastic anemia was diagnosed in all patients according to International Study of Aplastic Anemia and Agranulocytosis and Camitta criteria. No therapy had been received by the patients at the time of blood sampling. TCR repertoires of sorted CD4+ and CD8+ blood T cells from severe aplastic anemia patients and healthy subjects were deep-sequenced in the study. Patients were enrolled in the USA under clinicaltrials.gov protocols 00001620, 01623167, 00001397, 00071045, 00081523 and 00961064. Ficoll-Paque density gradient centrifugation was used to isolate peripheral blood mononuclear cells. Before DNA extraction, CD4+ and CD8+ T cells were sorted with FACS or magnetic beads.

The source material was sorted CD4+, CD8+, or CD8+CD57+ T cells (not recorded which) from PBMCs. This TCR was sampled from a human donor with aplastic anemia. This chain is built from TRBV7-2 and TRBJ2-5; the D gene assignment is perhaps TRBD1 or TRBD2, with each matching 5 bases. The DNA reads as follows: TGTGCCAGCGCGAGAGGGACCTTACAAGAGACCCAGTACTTC. This sequence encodes CASARGTLQETQYF.